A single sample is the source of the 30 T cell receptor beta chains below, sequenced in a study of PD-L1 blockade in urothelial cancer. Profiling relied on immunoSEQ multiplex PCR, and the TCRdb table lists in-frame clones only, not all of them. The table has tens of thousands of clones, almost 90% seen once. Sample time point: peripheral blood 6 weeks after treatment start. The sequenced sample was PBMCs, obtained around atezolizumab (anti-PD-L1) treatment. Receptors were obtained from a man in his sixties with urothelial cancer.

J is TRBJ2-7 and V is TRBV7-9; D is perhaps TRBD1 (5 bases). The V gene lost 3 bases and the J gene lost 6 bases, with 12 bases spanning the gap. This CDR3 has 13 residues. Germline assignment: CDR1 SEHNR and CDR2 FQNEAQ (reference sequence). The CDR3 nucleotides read TGTGCCAGCAGCTTTTTTGGACAAGCCGAGCAGTACTTC. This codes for CASSFFGQAEQYF. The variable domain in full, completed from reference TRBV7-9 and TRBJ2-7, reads DTGVSQNPRHKITKRGQNVTFRCDPISEHNRLYWYRQTLGQGPEFLTYFQNEAQLEKSRLLSDRFSAERPKGSFSTLEIQRTEQGDSAMYLCASSFFGQAEQYFGPGTRLTVT.

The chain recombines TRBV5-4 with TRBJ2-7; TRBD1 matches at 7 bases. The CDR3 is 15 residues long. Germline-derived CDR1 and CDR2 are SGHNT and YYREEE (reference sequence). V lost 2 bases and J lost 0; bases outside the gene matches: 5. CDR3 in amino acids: CASSFSTGSSYEQYF. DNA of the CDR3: TGTGCCAGCAGCTTTTCGACAGGGAGCTCCTACGAGCAGTACTTC.

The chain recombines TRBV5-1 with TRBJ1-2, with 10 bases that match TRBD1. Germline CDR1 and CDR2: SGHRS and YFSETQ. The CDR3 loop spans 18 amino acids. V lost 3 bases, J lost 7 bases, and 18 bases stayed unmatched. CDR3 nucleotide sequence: TGCGCCAGCAGCTCCACACCCCCGGGGACAGGGGTCGCGGGTGGCTACACCTTC. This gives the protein CASSSTPPGTGVAGGYTF.

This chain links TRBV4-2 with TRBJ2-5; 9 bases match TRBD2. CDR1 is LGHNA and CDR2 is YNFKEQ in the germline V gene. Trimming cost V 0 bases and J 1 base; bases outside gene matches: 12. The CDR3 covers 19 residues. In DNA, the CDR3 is TGTGCCAGCAGCCAAGAAACCCCCGCGGAAGCGGGGGGCCAAGAGACCCAGTACTTC. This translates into CASSQETPAEAGGQETQYF.

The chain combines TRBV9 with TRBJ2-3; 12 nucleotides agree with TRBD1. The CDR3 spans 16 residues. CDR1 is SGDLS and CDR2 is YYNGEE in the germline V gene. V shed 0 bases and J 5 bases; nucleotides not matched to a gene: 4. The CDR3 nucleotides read TGTGCCAGCAGCGTAGGAGGGGACAGGGGGCGAGATACGCAGTATTTT. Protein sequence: CASSVGGDRGRDTQYF. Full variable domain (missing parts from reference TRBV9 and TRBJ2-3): DSGVTQTPKHLITATGQRVTLRCSPRSGDLSVYWYQQSLDQGLQFLIQYYNGEERAKGNILERFSAQQFPDLHSELNLSSLELGDSALYFCASSVGGDRGRDTQYFGPGTRLTVL.

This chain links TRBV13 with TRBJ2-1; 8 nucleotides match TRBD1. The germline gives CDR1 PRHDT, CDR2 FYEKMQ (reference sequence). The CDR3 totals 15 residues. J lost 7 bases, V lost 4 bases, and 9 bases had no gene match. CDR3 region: CASSSGTGSGNEQFF. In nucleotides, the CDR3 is TGTGCCAGCAGCTCCGGGACAGGCAGTGGTAATGAGCAGTTCTTC.

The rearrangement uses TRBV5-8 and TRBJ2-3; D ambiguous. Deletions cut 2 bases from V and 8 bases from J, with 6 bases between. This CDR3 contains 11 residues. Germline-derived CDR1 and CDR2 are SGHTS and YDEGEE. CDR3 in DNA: TGTGCCAGCAGCTTCCTCGGTACGCAGTATTTT. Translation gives CASSFLGTQYF. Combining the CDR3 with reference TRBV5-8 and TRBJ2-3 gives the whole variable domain EAGVTQSPTHLIKTRGQQATLRCSPISGHTSVYWYQQALGLGLQFLLWYDEGEERNRGNFPPRFSGRQFPNYSSELNVNALELEDSALYLCASSFLGTQYFGPGTRLTVL.

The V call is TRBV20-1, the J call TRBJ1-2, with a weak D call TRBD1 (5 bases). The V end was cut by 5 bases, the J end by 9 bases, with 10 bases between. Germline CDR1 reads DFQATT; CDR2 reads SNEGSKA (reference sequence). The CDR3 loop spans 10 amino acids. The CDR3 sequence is CSAGKGRYTF. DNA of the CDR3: TGCAGTGCTGGAAAGGGGCGCTACACCTTC.

The CDR3 nucleotides read TGCGCCAGCAGCTTCGACAGTGGCCTTTGGGACGGGGAGCTGTTTTTT. It translates to CASSFDSGLWDGELFF. The chain joins TRBV5-1 to TRBJ2-2; D is perhaps TRBD1 (5 bases). Germline assignment: CDR1 SGHRS and CDR2 YFSETQ. With 2 bases removed from V and 7 bases from J, the gap between germline ends came to 18 bases. This CDR3 contains 16 residues.

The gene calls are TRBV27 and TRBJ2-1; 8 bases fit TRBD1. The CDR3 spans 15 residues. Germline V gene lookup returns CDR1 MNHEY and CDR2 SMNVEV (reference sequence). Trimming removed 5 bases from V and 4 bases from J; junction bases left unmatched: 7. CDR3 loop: CASSPTGAPYNEQFF. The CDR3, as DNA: TGTGCCAGCAGTCCGACAGGGGCACCATACAATGAGCAGTTCTTC.

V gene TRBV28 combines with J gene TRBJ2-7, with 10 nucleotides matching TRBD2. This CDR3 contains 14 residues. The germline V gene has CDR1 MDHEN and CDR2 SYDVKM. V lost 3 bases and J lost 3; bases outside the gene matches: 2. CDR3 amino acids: CASSFASGSYEQYF. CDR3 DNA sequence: TGTGCCAGCAGTTTTGCTAGCGGGAGCTACGAGCAGTACTTC.

The CDR3 region is CASSSRDRGRGVSGNTIYF. The CDR3 DNA reads TGTGCCAGCAGCTCCCGGGACAGGGGAAGGGGTGTTTCTGGAAACACCATATATTTT. This chain uses TRBV11-2 with TRBJ1-3; 10 bases fit TRBD1. With 4 bases clipped from V and 1 base from J, the junction kept 13 bases outside the gene matches. This CDR3 spans 19 amino acids. CDR1 and CDR2 (germline): SGHAT, FQNNGV.

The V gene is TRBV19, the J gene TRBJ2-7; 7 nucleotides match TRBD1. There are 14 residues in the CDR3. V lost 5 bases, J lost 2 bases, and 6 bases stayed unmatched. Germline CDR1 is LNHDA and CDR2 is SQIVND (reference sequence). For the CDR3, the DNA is TGTGCCAGTAGTCTCCTCACAGGGGCCTACGAGCAGTACTTC. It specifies CASSLLTGAYEQYF.

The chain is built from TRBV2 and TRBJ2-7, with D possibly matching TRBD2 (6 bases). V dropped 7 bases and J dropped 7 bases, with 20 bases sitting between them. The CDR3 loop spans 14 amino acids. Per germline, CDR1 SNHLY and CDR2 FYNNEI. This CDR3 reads CASILQDVGREQYF. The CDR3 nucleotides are TGTGCCAGCATCCTTCAGGACGTAGGGAGGGAGCAGTACTTC.

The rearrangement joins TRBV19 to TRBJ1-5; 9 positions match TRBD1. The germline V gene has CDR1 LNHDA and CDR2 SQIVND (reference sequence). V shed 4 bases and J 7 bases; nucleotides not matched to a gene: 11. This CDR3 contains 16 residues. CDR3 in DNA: TGTGCCAGTAGTACGGACTACACAGGGGGCGGCCAGCCCCAGCATTTT. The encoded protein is CASSTDYTGGGQPQHF. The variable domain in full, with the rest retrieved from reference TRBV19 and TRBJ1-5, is DGGITQSPKYLFRKEGQNVTLSCEQNLNHDAMYWYRQDPGQGLRLIYYSQIVNDFQKGDIAEGYSVSREKKESFPLTVTSAQKNPTAFYLCASSTDYTGGGQPQHFGDGTRLSIL.

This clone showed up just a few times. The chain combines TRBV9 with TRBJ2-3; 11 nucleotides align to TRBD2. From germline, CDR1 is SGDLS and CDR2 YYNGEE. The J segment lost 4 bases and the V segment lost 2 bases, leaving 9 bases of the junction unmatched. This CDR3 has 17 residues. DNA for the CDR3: TGTGCCAGCAGCGTCCGTGACTCTAGCGGGAGGTCAGATACGCAGTATTTT. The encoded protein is CASSVRDSSGRSDTQYF.

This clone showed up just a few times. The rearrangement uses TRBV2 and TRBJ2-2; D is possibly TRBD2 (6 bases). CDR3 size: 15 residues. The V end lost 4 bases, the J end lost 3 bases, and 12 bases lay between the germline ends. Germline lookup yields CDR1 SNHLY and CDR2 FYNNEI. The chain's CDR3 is CASSGQGLYTGELFF. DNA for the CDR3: TGTGCCAGCAGTGGGCAGGGACTGTACACCGGGGAGCTGTTTTTT.

As DNA, the CDR3 is TGTGCCTGGAGTCCACCGTCGGTCCCTCGAGAGACCCAGTACTTC. Its protein is CAWSPPSVPRETQYF. The chain uses TRBV30 and TRBJ2-5; D gene unclear. The V end lost 2 bases, the J end lost 4 bases, and 17 bases lay between the germline ends. The germline V gene has CDR1 GTSNPN and CDR2 SVGIG (reference sequence). The length of the CDR3 is 15 residues.

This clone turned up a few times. The CDR3 here is CASRWDRRNTEAFF. The CDR3 DNA reads TGTGCCAGCAGGTGGGACAGGAGGAACACTGAAGCTTTCTTT. The genes are TRBV6-5 and TRBJ1-1; 8 positions agree with TRBD1. The CDR3 sequence is 14 residues long. J lost 1 base, V lost 6 bases, and 4 bases had no gene match. CDR1 is MNHEY and CDR2 is SVGAGI in the germline V gene.

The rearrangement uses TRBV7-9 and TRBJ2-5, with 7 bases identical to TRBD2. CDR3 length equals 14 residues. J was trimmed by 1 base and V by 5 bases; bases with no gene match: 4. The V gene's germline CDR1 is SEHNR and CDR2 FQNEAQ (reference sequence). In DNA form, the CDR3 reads TGTGCCAGCAGCGTTAGCGGGTCCCAAGAGACCCAGTACTTC. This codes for CASSVSGSQETQYF.

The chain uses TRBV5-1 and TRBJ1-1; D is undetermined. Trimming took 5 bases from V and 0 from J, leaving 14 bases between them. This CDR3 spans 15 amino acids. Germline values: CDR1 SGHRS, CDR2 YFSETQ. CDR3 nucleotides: TGCGCCAGCAGTCCGGGAAACCTATTGAACACTGAAGCTTTCTTT. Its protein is CASSPGNLLNTEAFF.

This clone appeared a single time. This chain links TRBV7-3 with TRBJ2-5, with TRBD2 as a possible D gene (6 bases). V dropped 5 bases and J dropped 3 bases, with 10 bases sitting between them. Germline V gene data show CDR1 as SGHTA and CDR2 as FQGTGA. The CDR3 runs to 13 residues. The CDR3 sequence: CASSPTSEETQYF. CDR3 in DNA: TGTGCCAGCAGCCCGACTAGTGAAGAGACCCAGTACTTC.

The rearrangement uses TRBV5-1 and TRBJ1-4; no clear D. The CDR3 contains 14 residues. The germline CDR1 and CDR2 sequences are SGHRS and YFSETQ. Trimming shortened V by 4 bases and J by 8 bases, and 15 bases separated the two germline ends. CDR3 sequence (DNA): TGCGCCAGCAGCCCGGGAGGGCCAGTGGAAAAACTGTTTTTT. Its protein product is CASSPGGPVEKLFF.

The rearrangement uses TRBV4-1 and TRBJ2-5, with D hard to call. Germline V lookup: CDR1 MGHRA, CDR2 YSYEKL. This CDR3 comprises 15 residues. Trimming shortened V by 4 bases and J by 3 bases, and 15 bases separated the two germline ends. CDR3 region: CASSLRRGQKETQYF. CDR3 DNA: TGCGCCAGCAGCCTCCGCCGAGGCCAGAAAGAGACCCAGTACTTC.

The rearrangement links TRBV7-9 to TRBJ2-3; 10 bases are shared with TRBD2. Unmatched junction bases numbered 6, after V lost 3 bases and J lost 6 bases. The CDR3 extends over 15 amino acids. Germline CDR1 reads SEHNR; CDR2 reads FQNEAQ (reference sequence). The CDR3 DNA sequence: TGTGCCAGCAGCTTCGCTAGCGGGAGTTCGGATACGCAGTATTTT. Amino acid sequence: CASSFASGSSDTQYF.

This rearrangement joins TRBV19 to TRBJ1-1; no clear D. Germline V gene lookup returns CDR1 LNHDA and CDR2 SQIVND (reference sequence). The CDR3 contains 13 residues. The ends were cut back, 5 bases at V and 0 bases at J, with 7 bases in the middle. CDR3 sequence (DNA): TGTGCCAGTAGTCGGGGAGTGAACACTGAAGCTTTCTTT. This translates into CASSRGVNTEAFF.

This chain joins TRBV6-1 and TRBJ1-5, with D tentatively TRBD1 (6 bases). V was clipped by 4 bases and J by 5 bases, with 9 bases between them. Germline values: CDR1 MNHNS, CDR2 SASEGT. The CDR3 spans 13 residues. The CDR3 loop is CASSGGGYQPQHF. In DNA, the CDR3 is TGTGCCAGCAGTGGAGGGGGTTATCAGCCCCAGCATTTT.

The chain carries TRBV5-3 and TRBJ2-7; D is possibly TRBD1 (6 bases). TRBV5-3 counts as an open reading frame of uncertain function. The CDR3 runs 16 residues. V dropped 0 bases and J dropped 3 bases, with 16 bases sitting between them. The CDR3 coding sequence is TGTGCCAGAAGCTTGGCCAACGGGACACAAGTCTACGAGCAGTACTTC. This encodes CARSLANGTQVYEQYF.

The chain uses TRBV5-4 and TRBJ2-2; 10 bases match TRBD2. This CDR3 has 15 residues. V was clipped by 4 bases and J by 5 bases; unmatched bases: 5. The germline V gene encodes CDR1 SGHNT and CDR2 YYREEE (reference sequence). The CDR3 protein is CASSRERGGTGELFF. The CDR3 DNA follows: TGTGCCAGCAGCCGGGAGCGGGGGGGAACCGGGGAGCTGTTTTTT.

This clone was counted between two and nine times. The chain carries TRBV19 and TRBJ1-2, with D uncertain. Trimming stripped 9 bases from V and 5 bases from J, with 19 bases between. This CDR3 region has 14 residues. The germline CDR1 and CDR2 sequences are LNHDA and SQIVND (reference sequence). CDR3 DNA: TGTGCCAGCCCGCAGGATAACGAACTGTATGGCTACACCTTC. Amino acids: CASPQDNELYGYTF.